These 14 T cell receptor beta chains were all obtained from the same sample, sequenced in a study of a mutant IDH1 vaccine in newly diagnosed glioma. Stated time point: week 35, safety follow-up. Each dose delivered 300 ug of mutant IDH1 20-mer peptide subcutaneously with imiquimod. Their specific antigens are unknown. Measured with immunoSEQ multiplex PCR; TCRdb has only the in-frame clones, and not every one. Found here are some 58,000 clones, roughly 80% of them singletons; the top ten hold 5% to 7%. The material sequenced was PBMCs, taken from a glioma patient whose treatment included an IDH1 peptide vaccine. The source of these receptors is a man aged 40-49 years with glioma.

The gene calls are TRBV4-1 and TRBJ2-7, with no clear D. V was shortened by 1 base and J by 5 bases, with 12 bases between the two germline ends. From germline, CDR1 is MGHRA and CDR2 YSYEKL. This CDR3 is built from 14 residues. CDR3 sequence (DNA): TGCGCCAGCAGCCAAGGGACCGGACGGGACGAGCAGTACTTC. Protein: CASSQGTGRDEQYF.

The table lists this clone with a few counts. The CDR3 region is CASSQDGLIANYGYTF. CDR3 coding DNA: TGCGCCAGCAGCCAAGATGGCCTGATAGCTAACTATGGCTACACCTTC. V and J are TRBV4-1 and TRBJ1-2, with D unresolved. Trimming stripped 0 bases from V and 0 bases from J, with 11 bases between. Germline values: CDR1 MGHRA, CDR2 YSYEKL. The CDR3 consists of 16 residues.

The V gene is TRBV5-6, the J gene TRBJ1-5; perhaps TRBD1 as D (6 bases). V shed 0 bases and J shed 3 bases, with 13 bases lying between them. CDR1 is SGHDT, CDR2 YYEEEE, per germline. The CDR3 consists of 16 residues. The CDR3 coding sequence is TGTGCCAGCAGCTTGGGAGCAGGGGCCTTCAATCAGCCCCAGCATTTT. Translated: CASSLGAGAFNQPQHF.

V usage is TRBV29-1 and J usage is TRBJ2-4; the D gene could be TRBD1 or TRBD2 (7 bases each). The ends were cut back, 6 bases at V and 9 bases at J, with 18 bases in the middle. The CDR3 sequence is 13 residues long. Per germline, CDR1 SQVTM and CDR2 ANQGSEA. CDR3 protein: CSVGTGEGSIQYF. CDR3 DNA: TGCAGCGTGGGAACAGGGGAGGGGAGCATTCAGTACTTC.

This chain joins TRBV4-3 and TRBJ1-5; D is uncertain. Germline-derived CDR1 and CDR2 are LGHNA and YSLEER. The CDR3 contains 16 residues. The V end lost 4 bases, the J end lost 1 base, and 14 bases lay between the germline ends. For the CDR3, the DNA is TGCGCCAGCAGCCCCGAGGGTCCGAACAGCAATCAGCCCCAGCATTTT. Its protein product is CASSPEGPNSNQPQHF.

The chain carries TRBV14 and TRBJ2-7; the D is unclear. CDR3 length: 11 residues. Germline CDR1 and CDR2: SGHDN and FVKESK. With 3 bases removed from V and 4 bases from J, the gap between germline ends came to 4 bases. The CDR3 DNA reads as TGTGCCAGCAGCCAGTCTTACGAGCAGTACTTC. This sequence encodes CASSQSYEQYF.

The J gene is TRBJ2-7, the V gene TRBV7-8; the D is unclear. Germline V gene lookup returns CDR1 SGHVS and CDR2 FQNEAQ. This CDR3 contains 15 residues. The V end lost 2 bases, the J end lost 2 bases, and 13 bases lay between the germline ends. The CDR3 sequence is CASSLQKVAAYEQYF. The CDR3 bases are TGTGCCAGCAGCTTACAGAAGGTCGCAGCCTACGAGCAGTACTTC.

This sequence joins TRBV9 and TRBJ1-3; D is undetermined. The CDR3 is 15 amino acids. Trimming removed 0 bases at V and 3 bases at J, with 10 bases between. Germline loops: CDR1 SGDLS, CDR2 YYNGEE. The CDR3 reads CASSVGSLGGNTIYF. The CDR3 nucleotides read TGTGCCAGCAGCGTAGGGAGTCTTGGTGGAAACACCATATATTTT.

This chain connects TRBV10-3 to TRBJ2-4; a possible D gene is TRBD2 (7 bases). Germline assignment: CDR1 ENHRY and CDR2 SYGVKD. This CDR3 has 15 residues. V shed 4 bases and J shed 5 bases, with 15 bases lying between them. The DNA for the CDR3 is TGTGCCATCAGTGCGTTAGGGGGGGAGCAAAACATTCAGTACTTC. Residues: CAISALGGEQNIQYF.

V gene TRBV5-1 combines with J gene TRBJ2-3; TRBD2 matches 7 bases. V shed 1 base, J shed 7 bases, and the junction held 12 bases outside the gene matches. The CDR3 has 16 amino acids. CDR1 and CDR2 from the germline V gene are SGHRS and YFSETQ. DNA for the CDR3: TGCGCCAGCAGCTTGTATAGCGGGCGTGACGGGAATACGCAGTATTTT. Translated: CASSLYSGRDGNTQYF.

The chain is built from TRBV6-5 and TRBJ2-1, with 8 bases matching TRBD2. This CDR3 has 14 residues. J was trimmed by 6 bases and V by 6 bases; bases with no gene match: 7. Per germline, CDR1 MNHEY and CDR2 SVGAGI. The CDR3: CASSTAGGPNEQFF. The CDR3 DNA is TGTGCCAGCAGCACGGCGGGGGGTCCCAATGAGCAGTTCTTC.

The chain has TRBV19 and TRBJ1-3; possible D gene TRBD1, 5 bases. Germline-derived CDR1 and CDR2 are LNHDA and SQIVND (reference sequence). This CDR3 spans 13 amino acids. With 3 bases removed from V and 7 bases from J, the gap between germline ends came to 10 bases. Written as DNA, the CDR3 is TGTGCCAGTAGTATTCTTGGGGCGAACACCATATATTTT. It specifies CASSILGANTIYF.

The chain combines TRBV4-3 with TRBJ2-7; no reliable D call. The CDR3 extends over 14 amino acids. The germline gives CDR1 LGHNA, CDR2 YSLEER. V dropped 0 bases and J dropped 4 bases, with 10 bases sitting between them. The CDR3 here is CASSQDYSPYEQYF. CDR3 in DNA: TGCGCCAGCAGCCAAGATTATAGCCCGTACGAGCAGTACTTC.

The chain is built from TRBV6-1 and TRBJ2-3; no clear D gene. Between the trimmed V and J ends, which lost 2 bases and 2 bases, there was a span of 2 bases. This CDR3 contains 12 residues. CDR1 is MNHNS, CDR2 SASEGT, per germline. The CDR3 loop is CASSEITDTQYF. The CDR3 DNA follows: TGTGCCAGCAGTGAAATCACAGATACGCAGTATTTT.